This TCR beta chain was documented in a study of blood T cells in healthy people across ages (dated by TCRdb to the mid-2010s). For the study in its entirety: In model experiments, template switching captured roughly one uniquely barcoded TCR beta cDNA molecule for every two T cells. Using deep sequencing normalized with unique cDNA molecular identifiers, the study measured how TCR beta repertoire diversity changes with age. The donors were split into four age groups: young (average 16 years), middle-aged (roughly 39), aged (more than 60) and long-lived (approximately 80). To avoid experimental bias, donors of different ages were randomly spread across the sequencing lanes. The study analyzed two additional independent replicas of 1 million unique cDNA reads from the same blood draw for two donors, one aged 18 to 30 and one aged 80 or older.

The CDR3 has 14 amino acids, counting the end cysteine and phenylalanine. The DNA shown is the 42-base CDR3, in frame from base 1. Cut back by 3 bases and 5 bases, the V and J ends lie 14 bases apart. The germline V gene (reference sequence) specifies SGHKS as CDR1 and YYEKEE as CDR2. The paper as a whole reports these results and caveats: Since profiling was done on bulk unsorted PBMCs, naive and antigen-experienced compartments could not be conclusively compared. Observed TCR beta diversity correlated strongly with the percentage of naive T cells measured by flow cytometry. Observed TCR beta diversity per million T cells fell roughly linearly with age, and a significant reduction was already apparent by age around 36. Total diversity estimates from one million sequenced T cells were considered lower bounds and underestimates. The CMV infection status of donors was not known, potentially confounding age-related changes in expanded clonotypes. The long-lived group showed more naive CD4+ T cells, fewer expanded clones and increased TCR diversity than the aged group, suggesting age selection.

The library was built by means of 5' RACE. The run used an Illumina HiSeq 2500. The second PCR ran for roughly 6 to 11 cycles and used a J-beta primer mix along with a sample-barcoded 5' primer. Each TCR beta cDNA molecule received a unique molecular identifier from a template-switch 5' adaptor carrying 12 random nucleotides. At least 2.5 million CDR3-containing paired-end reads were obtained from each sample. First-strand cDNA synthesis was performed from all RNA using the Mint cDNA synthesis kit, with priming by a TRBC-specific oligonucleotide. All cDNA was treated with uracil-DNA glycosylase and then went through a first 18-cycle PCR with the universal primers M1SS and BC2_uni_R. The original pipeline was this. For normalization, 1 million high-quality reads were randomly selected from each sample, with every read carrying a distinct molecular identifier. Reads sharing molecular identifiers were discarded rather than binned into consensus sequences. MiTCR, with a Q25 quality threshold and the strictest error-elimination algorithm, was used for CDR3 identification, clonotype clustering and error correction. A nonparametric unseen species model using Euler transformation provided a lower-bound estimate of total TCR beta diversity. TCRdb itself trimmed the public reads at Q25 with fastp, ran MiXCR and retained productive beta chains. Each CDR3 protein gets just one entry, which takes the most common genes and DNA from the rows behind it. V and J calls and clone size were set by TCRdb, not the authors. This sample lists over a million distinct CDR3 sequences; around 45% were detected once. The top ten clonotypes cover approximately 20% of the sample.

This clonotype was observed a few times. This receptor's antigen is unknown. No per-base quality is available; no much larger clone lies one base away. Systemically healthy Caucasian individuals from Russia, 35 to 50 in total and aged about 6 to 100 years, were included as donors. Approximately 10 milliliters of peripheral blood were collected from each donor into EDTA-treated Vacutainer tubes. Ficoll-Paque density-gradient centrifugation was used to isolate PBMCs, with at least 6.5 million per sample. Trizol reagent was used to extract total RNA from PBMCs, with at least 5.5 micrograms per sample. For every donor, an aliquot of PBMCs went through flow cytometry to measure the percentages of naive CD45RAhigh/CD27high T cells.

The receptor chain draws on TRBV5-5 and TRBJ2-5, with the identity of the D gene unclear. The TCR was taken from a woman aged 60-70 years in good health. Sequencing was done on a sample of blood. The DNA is TGTGCCAGCAGCTCTGGACGGATAGACGAGACCCAGTACTTC. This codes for CASSSGRIDETQYF.